The 21 T cell receptor beta chains given below trace back to one sample, sequenced in a study of cytomegalovirus exposure and HLA in healthy donors. The PCR had 60 Vbeta and 13 Jbeta primers. The method was immunoSEQ multiplex PCR; TCRdb's version includes in-frame clones alone and lacks a portion of them. Its listing shows 100,000 to 150,000 clones. Sequencing was done on a sample of PBMCs. Receptors originate from a man aged 25 to 40 in good health and CMV-seronegative.

The chain recombines TRBV29-1 with TRBJ2-3; 8 bases map to TRBD2. Per the germline V gene, CDR1 is SQVTM and CDR2 is ANQGSEA. This CDR3 comprises 14 residues. Trimming cost V 5 bases and J 4 bases; bases outside gene matches: 8. CDR3 residues: CSVISGKGPDTQYF. For the CDR3, the DNA is TGCAGCGTTATTAGCGGGAAGGGCCCAGATACGCAGTATTTT.

The V gene is TRBV27, the J gene TRBJ1-1; no reliable D call. Germline CDR1 MNHEY, CDR2 SMNVEV (reference sequence). The CDR3 totals 13 residues. V gave up 3 bases and J gave up 1 base, with 6 bases separating them. The CDR3 DNA is TGTGCCAGCAGTTTCGCCGGGAACACTGAAGCTTTCTTT. It is translated as CASSFAGNTEAFF.

The chain combines TRBV11-2 with TRBJ2-7; a weak D match, TRBD1 (6 bases). CDR3 size: 16 residues. Germline V gene lookup returns CDR1 SGHAT and CDR2 FQNNGV. V lost 5 bases to trimming and J lost 6 bases, with 23 bases between them. The CDR3 DNA is TGTGCCAGCAGCCCACCTAGGGCAGGGGCTATTCTCGAGCAGTACTTC. Protein: CASSPPRAGAILEQYF.

The chain has TRBV18 and TRBJ1-2; 9 bases are a match to TRBD1. The germline CDR1 and CDR2 sequences are KGHSH and LQKENI. Unmatched junction bases numbered 7, after V lost 5 bases and J lost 0 bases. This CDR3 contains 16 residues. DNA of the CDR3: TGTGCCAGCTCAACAACAAGACAGGGGGCTAACTATGGCTACACCTTC. Protein: CASSTTRQGANYGYTF.

The V call is TRBV4-1, the J call TRBJ2-1, with TRBD1 matching 10 bases. The V gene end was trimmed by 0 bases and the J gene end by 6 bases; junction bases not matched to a gene: 5. Germline CDR1 is MGHRA and CDR2 is YSYEKL. The CDR3 loop spans 16 amino acids. The CDR3 sequence: CASSQDRGTGVNEQFF. The CDR3 nucleotides read TGCGCCAGCAGCCAAGATCGGGGGACAGGGGTCAATGAGCAGTTCTTC.

The gene calls are TRBV19 and TRBJ1-2; a weak D match, TRBD1 (6 bases). This CDR3 comprises 16 residues. With 1 base removed from V and 7 bases from J, the gap between germline ends came to 19 bases. The germline gives CDR1 LNHDA, CDR2 SQIVND (reference sequence). CDR3 sequence: CASSIAAPAGARGYTF. CDR3 nucleotides: TGTGCCAGTAGTATAGCAGCCCCCGCAGGGGCGCGTGGCTACACCTTC.

V is TRBV9 and J is TRBJ2-1; 10 bases fit TRBD2. Germline CDR1 SGDLS, CDR2 YYNGEE. Trimming took 4 bases from V and 4 from J; bases not matched to a gene: 11. The CDR3 contains 17 residues. The DNA for the CDR3 is TGTGCCAGCAGCCCCTCCGCCGGGACTAGCGCTTACAATGAGCAGTTCTTC. Its translation: CASSPSAGTSAYNEQFF.

The genes are TRBV2 and TRBJ1-4; perhaps TRBD1 as D (5 bases). Germline-derived CDR1 and CDR2 are SNHLY and FYNNEI. There are 14 residues in the CDR3. The V end was cut by 7 bases, the J end by 7 bases, with 16 bases between. The CDR3 here is CASTQGVSSEKLFF. As DNA, the CDR3 is TGTGCCAGCACTCAGGGCGTAAGCAGTGAAAAACTGTTTTTT.

The chain carries TRBV6-6 and TRBJ2-1, with D perhaps TRBD1 (5 bases). This CDR3 has 15 amino acids. Germline V gene lookup returns CDR1 MNHNY and CDR2 SVGAGI (reference sequence). Trimming stripped 2 bases from V and 2 bases from J, with 10 bases between. The CDR3 DNA follows: TGTGCCAGCAGTTACAGGGGCCTAACCTACAATGAGCAGTTCTTC. This sequence encodes CASSYRGLTYNEQFF.

The chain employs TRBV7-2 and TRBJ2-5; TRBD2 matches at 9 bases. The J call may be faulty, since TRBJ2-7 better matches the DNA end. Germline CDR1 SGHTA, CDR2 FQGNSA. The CDR3 consists of 16 residues. The CDR3 nucleotides are TGTGCCAGCAGCTCAACGCTAGCGGGGTCCTCCTACGAGCAGTACTTC. Protein: CASSSTLAGSSYEQYF.

Here the CDR3 reads CASSLLGEAYNEQFF. The CDR3 DNA reads as TGCGCCAGCAGCTTATTAGGGGAGGCATACAATGAGCAGTTCTTC. The chain employs TRBV5-1 and TRBJ2-1, with D tentatively TRBD2 (6 bases). V gave up 2 bases and J gave up 4 bases, with 13 bases separating them. This CDR3 has 15 amino acids. CDR1 is SGHRS, CDR2 YFSETQ, per germline.

V gene TRBV7-8 combines with J gene TRBJ2-1; D not resolved. Trimming left V 0 bases short and J 4 bases short, with 4 bases between. CDR1 is SGHVS and CDR2 is FQNEAQ in the germline V gene. The CDR3 is 13 residues long. Written as DNA, the CDR3 is TGTGCCAGCAGCTTAGCTAGTTACAATGAGCAGTTCTTC. Amino acids: CASSLASYNEQFF.

Written as DNA, the CDR3 is TGTGCCAGCAGCTTAACGGGGCCCACTAGCGGGAGTAGGGGCGATGAGCAGTTCTTC. This sequence encodes CASSLTGPTSGSRGDEQFF. This sequence joins TRBV7-3 and TRBJ2-1, with 11 bases lining up with TRBD2. Trimming took 0 bases from V and 8 from J; bases not matched to a gene: 15. The CDR3 extends over 19 amino acids. Germline V gene sequence: CDR1 SGHTA, CDR2 FQGTGA.

The chain uses TRBV4-1 and TRBJ2-1, with 15 bases identical to TRBD2. V lost 4 bases and J lost 9; bases outside the gene matches: 7. Germline CDR1 and CDR2: MGHRA and YSYEKL. The CDR3 is 16 amino acids. The CDR3 loop is CASSPSGTSGRREQFF. The CDR3 region has the DNA TGCGCCAGCAGCCCCTCCGGGACTAGCGGGAGGCGTGAGCAGTTCTTC.

The chain carries TRBV19 and TRBJ2-7, with D possibly TRBD2 on 6 matching bases. The CDR3 runs 14 residues. In germline, CDR1 is LNHDA, CDR2 SQIVND (reference sequence). The V end lost 5 bases, the J end lost 2 bases, and 13 bases lay between the germline ends. The CDR3 reads CASSPRGETYEQYF. CDR3 nucleotides: TGTGCCAGTAGTCCGCGGGGAGAGACCTACGAGCAGTACTTC. The variable domain in full, with the rest retrieved from reference TRBV19 and TRBJ2-7, is DGGITQSPKYLFRKEGQNVTLSCEQNLNHDAMYWYRQDPGQGLRLIYYSQIVNDFQKGDIAEGYSVSREKKESFPLTVTSAQKNPTAFYLCASSPRGETYEQYFGPGTRLTVT.

CDR3 nucleotide sequence: TGTGCCAGCTCACCAGGCAGGGGGAACTATGGCTACACCTTC. As protein: CASSPGRGNYGYTF. V and J are TRBV18 and TRBJ1-2; 7 nucleotides match TRBD1. The CDR3 has 14 residues. In germline, CDR1 is KGHSH, CDR2 LQKENI. The junction had 2 bases not matched to a gene; V was cut back by 2 bases and J by 2 bases.

This chain uses TRBV5-8 with TRBJ2-7; 7 bases agree with TRBD1. Looked up from germline, CDR1 is SGHTS and CDR2 is YDEGEE. The CDR3 totals 16 residues. V lost 2 bases and J lost 3; bases outside the gene matches: 11. In DNA form, the CDR3 reads TGTGCCAGCAGCTTACTAGGGACAGATGGGGGCTACGAGCAGTACTTC. This codes for CASSLLGTDGGYEQYF.

The chain has TRBV27 and TRBJ2-7; 10 bases map to TRBD1. Trimming removed 6 bases from V and 4 bases from J; junction bases left unmatched: 18. The CDR3 covers 18 residues. Germline V gene sequence: CDR1 MNHEY, CDR2 SMNVEV (reference sequence). CDR3 sequence reads: CASRKDRGLGADFYEQYF. DNA of the CDR3: TGTGCCAGCAGGAAGGACAGGGGGTTGGGTGCAGATTTTTACGAGCAGTACTTC.

The gene calls are TRBV4-3 and TRBJ2-1; 8 nucleotides agree with TRBD2. The CDR3 runs to 16 residues. The V and J ends lost 0 bases and 11 bases, in that order; junction bases with no gene match: 12. Germline values: CDR1 LGHNA, CDR2 YSLEER. CDR3 DNA: TGCGCCAGCAGCCAAGAACCGCCCGGGAGGGCCAAAAAGCAGTTCTTC. This encodes CASSQEPPGRAKKQFF.

The chain combines TRBV28 with TRBJ1-5; D not resolved. The CDR3 consists of 15 residues. V gave up 2 bases and J gave up 9 bases, with 17 bases separating them. The V gene's germline CDR1 is MDHEN and CDR2 SYDVKM. CDR3 nucleotide sequence: TGTGCCAGCAGTTTAGACCACCGGTTTGGAGGGCCCCAGCATTTT. Its translation: CASSLDHRFGGPQHF.

This chain joins TRBV18 and TRBJ2-7; 7 nucleotides align to TRBD2. The CDR3 consists of 15 residues. The V segment lost 6 bases and the J segment 2 bases; nucleotides outside the gene matches: 10. The germline CDR1 and CDR2 sequences are KGHSH and LQKENI. The CDR3, as DNA: TGTGCCAGCTCGGGGGGAGGGGCTCCTACCTACGAGCAGTACTTC. Its translation is CASSGGGAPTYEQYF.